This T cell receptor beta chain appears in the sequencing data of a study of blood T cell repertoires in COVID-19. For the study at large: Material from acute and convalescent COVID-19 was sourced from the United States, Italy and Spain.

Looked up from germline, CDR1 is SQVTM and CDR2 is ANQGSEA. Losses at the gene ends were 5 bases for V and 6 bases for J; bases not matched to a gene: 9. The CDR3 extends over 14 amino acids. There are a few counts of this clone. The Seattle patients joined while their infection was active and were tracked longitudinally afterward. The assay was immunoSEQ multiplex PCR, and TCRdb's table has in-frame clones only and misses some. The table lists 270,000 or so clones, roughly 84% of them singletons. The chain combines TRBV29-1 with TRBJ1-4, with 7 bases that match TRBD1. This TCR came from a human donor with COVID-19, enrolled during active disease. The donor label of this sample is uncertain. Sequencing used peripheral blood. The CDR3: CSVSGTDQYEKLFF. Written as DNA, the CDR3 is TGCAGCGTTTCCGGGACAGACCAATATGAAAAACTGTTTTTT. The full variable domain, with the rest looked up from reference TRBV29-1 and TRBJ1-4, is SAVISQKPSRDICQRGTSLTIQCQVDSQVTMMFWYRQQPGQSLTLIATANQGSEATYESGFVIDKFPISRPNLTFSTLTVSNMSPEDSSIYLCSVSGTDQYEKLFFGSGTQLSVL.